This T cell receptor beta chain comes out of a study of OX40 agonist ivuxolimab in advanced cancers. The study, taken as a whole, reports: With doses of 0.1-3.0 mg/kg, partial responders showed among the lowest clonal expansion. CD8+ T cells (on average) carried more expanded clones than CD4+ T cells. Among the nonresponders, some also had low normalized T-cell clonal expansion.

This clone was seen just once. Its antigen is unidentified. Data came from immunoSEQ multiplex PCR; TCRdb stores just in-frame clones and leaves some out. The sample contains 71,000 or so clones, about 85% of which appear only once. This receptor was obtained from an adult with an advanced solid tumor such as melanoma, head and neck, liver or kidney cancer. This sample comprised CD4+ or CD8+ T cells sorted from blood, obtained in a trial of the OX40 agonist ivuxolimab.

Written as DNA, the CDR3 is TGTGCCAGCAGCTTACAGGGGGGATCCCTGGGCTACACCTTC. Its protein is CASSLQGGSLGYTF. The chain joins TRBV7-2 to TRBJ1-2, with 7 positions matching TRBD1. Germline lookup yields CDR1 SGHTA and CDR2 FQGNSA. Trimming took 2 bases from V and 8 from J; bases not matched to a gene: 8. The CDR3 contains 14 residues. Supplemented by reference TRBV7-2 and TRBJ1-2, the full variable domain reads GAGVSQSPSNKVTEKGKDVELRCDPISGHTALYWYRQSLGQGLEFLIYFQGNSAPDKSGLPSDRFSAERTGGSVSTLTIQRTQQEDSAVYLCASSLQGGSLGYTFGSGTRLTVV.